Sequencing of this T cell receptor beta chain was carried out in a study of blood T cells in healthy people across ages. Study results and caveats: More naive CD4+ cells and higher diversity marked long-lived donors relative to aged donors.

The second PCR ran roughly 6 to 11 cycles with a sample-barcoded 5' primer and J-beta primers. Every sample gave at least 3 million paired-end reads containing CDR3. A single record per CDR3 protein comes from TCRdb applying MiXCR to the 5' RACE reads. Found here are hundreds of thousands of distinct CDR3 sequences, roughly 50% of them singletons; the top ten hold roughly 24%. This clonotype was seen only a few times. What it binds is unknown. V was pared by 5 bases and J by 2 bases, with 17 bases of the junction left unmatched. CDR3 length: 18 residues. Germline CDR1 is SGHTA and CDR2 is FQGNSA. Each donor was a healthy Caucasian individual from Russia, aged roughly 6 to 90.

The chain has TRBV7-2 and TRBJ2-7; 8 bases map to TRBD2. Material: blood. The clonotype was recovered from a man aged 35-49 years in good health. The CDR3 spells CASSPSPASSGRAYEQYF. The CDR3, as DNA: TGTGCCAGCAGCCCAAGTCCCGCGTCTAGCGGGCGGGCCTACGAGCAGTACTTC. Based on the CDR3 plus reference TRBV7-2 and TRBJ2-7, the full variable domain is GAGVSQSPSNKVTEKGKDVELRCDPISGHTALYWYRQSLGQGLEFLIYFQGNSAPDKSGLPSDRFSAERTGGSVSTLTIQRTQQEDSAVYLCASSPSPASSGRAYEQYFGPGTRLTVT.